Presented here are 17 T cell receptor beta chains from one specimen sequenced in a study of T-cell reconstitution after alpha-beta-depleted transplantation in children. Molecular barcoding with unique molecular identifiers was used for the TCRbeta library. Each CDR3 protein gets one entry after TCRdb re-called the PCR reads with MiXCR. The data hold some 500,000 distinct CDR3 sequences, with 30% to 35% observed a single time. Here the sequenced sample was PBMCs from the stem cell graft donor, taken from the stem cell graft. The receptor set was obtained from a human donor who donated a stem cell graft to a child with aplastic anemia.

The V call is TRBV20-1, the J call TRBJ1-1; D is undetermined. The germline V and J ends were trimmed by 0 bases and 2 bases, with 7 bases remaining between them. This CDR3 has 13 residues. Germline CDR1 and CDR2: DFQATT and SNEGSKA (reference sequence). CDR3: CSARDNRNTEAFF. The CDR3 bases are TGCAGTGCTAGAGATAACAGAAACACTGAAGCTTTCTTT.

V gene TRBV7-2 combines with J gene TRBJ2-2, with D tentatively TRBD1 (6 bases). Trimming cost V 5 bases and J 9 bases, with 13 bases left between them. The CDR3 length is 13 residues. Germline-derived CDR1 and CDR2 are SGHTA and FQGNSA. Written as DNA, the CDR3 is TGTGCCAGCAGCGCCGGACAGCGAAGGGAGCTGTTTTTT. Its protein product is CASSAGQRRELFF.

This clonotype was detected a few times. The V call is TRBV4-3, the J call TRBJ2-3, with 13 bases matching TRBD2. Germline CDR1 is LGHNA and CDR2 is YSLEER. The CDR3 is 16 residues long. V trimming: 4 bases; J trimming: 5 bases; junction bases outside the gene matches: 6. CDR3 sequence: CASSRGLAGEGDTQYF. CDR3 DNA sequence: TGCGCCAGCAGCCGAGGACTAGCGGGAGAGGGAGATACGCAGTATTTT.

This clonotype was seen only a few times. The V gene is TRBV29-1, the J gene TRBJ2-5; D gene uncertain. Germline V gene lookup returns CDR1 SQVTM and CDR2 ANQGSEA. Deletions cut 6 bases from V and 1 base from J, with 9 bases between. The CDR3 is 12 amino acids. The CDR3 here is CSVRRRQETQYF. The CDR3 nucleotides read TGCAGCGTCCGAAGACGCCAAGAGACCCAGTACTTC.

This clonotype occurred a few times. The gene calls are TRBV12-3 or TRBV12-4 and TRBJ2-5, with a tentative D call TRBD2 (5 bases). The CDR3 sequence is 15 residues long. V was pared by 3 bases and J by 7 bases, with 18 bases between. The CDR3 DNA sequence: TGTGCCAGCAGTTTGGCCGCTAGAGGGTGGGGGACCCAGTACTTC. Translation gives CASSLAARGWGTQYF.

The chain links TRBV7-2 to TRBJ1-2; 7 nucleotides match TRBD1. The trim removed 5 bases at V and 7 bases at J, leaving 13 bases unmatched. Per the germline V gene, CDR1 is SGHTA and CDR2 is FQGNSA. The CDR3 runs to 15 residues. CDR3 in DNA: TGTGCCAGCAGCGGTTCCGAACAGGGGTCCGGTGGCTACACCTTC. It yields the protein CASSGSEQGSGGYTF.

The table lists this clonotype with many counts. V and J are TRBV7-2 and TRBJ1-3, with unresolved D. Germline loops: CDR1 SGHTA, CDR2 FQGNSA. The CDR3 extends over 15 amino acids. Deletions cut 3 bases from V and 0 bases from J, with 9 bases between. This CDR3 reads CASSFVASSGNTIYF. The CDR3, as DNA: TGTGCCAGCAGCTTTGTTGCGAGCTCTGGAAACACCATATATTTT.

This clonotype was found a few times. The J gene is TRBJ1-2, the V gene TRBV12-3 or TRBV12-4, with 8 positions matching TRBD1. V shed 5 bases, J shed 1 base, and the junction held 6 bases outside the gene matches. This CDR3 comprises 15 residues. The CDR3 sequence is CASSTRDRRNYGYTF. CDR3 nucleotide sequence: TGTGCCAGCAGTACGCGGGACAGGCGTAACTATGGCTACACCTTC.

The V and J genes are TRBV4-3 and TRBJ2-1, with D possibly being TRBD1 (5 bases). CDR1 is LGHNA, CDR2 YSLEER, per germline. Trimming pared 0 bases from V and 8 bases from J, leaving 11 bases between. The length of the CDR3 is 14 residues. For the CDR3, the DNA is TGCGCCAGCAGCCAAGATCGGGCAGGGCATGAGCAGTTCTTC. Amino acids: CASSQDRAGHEQFF.

Ten or more counts support this clonotype. The CDR3 protein is CASTPGATSGELFF. CDR3 DNA sequence: TGTGCCAGCACCCCGGGGGCGACGTCCGGGGAGCTGTTTTTT. The chain is built from TRBV6-2 or TRBV6-3 and TRBJ2-2; either TRBD1 or TRBD2 may fit D (6 bases each). Trimming took 7 bases from V and 6 from J, leaving 15 bases between them. The CDR3 covers 14 residues. From germline, CDR1 is MNHEY and CDR2 SVGEGT.

The rearrangement uses TRBV7-2 and TRBJ1-2; 8 bases align to TRBD1. Trimming removed 3 bases from V and 8 bases from J; junction bases left unmatched: 5. The germline V gene encodes CDR1 SGHTA and CDR2 FQGNSA. CDR3 length: 13 residues. The CDR3 protein is CASSFGQGGGYTF. The CDR3 DNA follows: TGTGCCAGCAGCTTCGGACAGGGTGGGGGCTACACCTTC.

V gene TRBV11-2 combines with J gene TRBJ2-2; TRBD1 agrees at 7 bases. Looked up from germline, CDR1 is SGHAT and CDR2 is FQNNGV. J lost 7 bases, V lost 7 bases, and 9 bases had no gene match. The CDR3 loop spans 14 amino acids. CDR3 loop: CASIMDRRSGELFF. For the CDR3, the DNA is TGTGCCAGCATTATGGACAGGAGAAGCGGGGAGCTGTTTTTT.

The chain joins TRBV11-2 to TRBJ2-4; 9 bases are shared with TRBD2. This CDR3 contains 16 residues. Looked up from germline, CDR1 is SGHAT and CDR2 is FQNNGV. V shed 5 bases and J 3 bases; nucleotides not matched to a gene: 8. The CDR3 sequence: CASSAIAGAGKNIQYF. The CDR3 DNA follows: TGTGCCAGCAGCGCAATAGCGGGAGCAGGCAAAAACATTCAGTACTTC.

The rearrangement uses TRBV19 and TRBJ2-5; 7 positions match TRBD1. CDR1 and CDR2 (germline): LNHDA, SQIVND (reference sequence). The V segment lost 3 bases and the J segment 4 bases; nucleotides outside the gene matches: 11. The CDR3 loop spans 16 amino acids. The CDR3 DNA is TGTGCCAGTAGTATGAGGGGCGTAGGGGGCAGAGAGACCCAGTACTTC. Translated: CASSMRGVGGRETQYF.

This chain links TRBV4-1 with TRBJ1-1; no clear D gene. V was trimmed by 4 bases and J by 6 bases, leaving 15 bases between them. This CDR3 is 14 amino acids long. CDR1 is MGHRA, CDR2 YSYEKL, per germline. CDR3 sequence reads: CASSRLEGSAEAFF. CDR3 bases: TGCGCCAGCAGCCGGCTCGAAGGGAGCGCTGAAGCTTTCTTT.

This CDR3 is CASSLLGLMNTEAFF. CDR3 DNA: TGCGCCAGCAGCTTGCTCGGTTTGATGAACACTGAAGCTTTCTTT. The chain links TRBV5-1 to TRBJ1-1; D unclear. The CDR3 sequence is 15 residues long. V lost 1 base and J 0 bases, leaving 10 bases between the germline ends. In germline, CDR1 is SGHRS, CDR2 YFSETQ.

This chain uses TRBV7-8 with TRBJ1-3, with D unclear. The CDR3 is 16 residues long. Germline loops: CDR1 SGHVS, CDR2 FQNEAQ. Trimming pared 0 bases from V and 1 base from J, leaving 10 bases between. The CDR3 protein is CASSLAYGKSGNTIYF. In nucleotides, the CDR3 is TGTGCCAGCAGCTTAGCCTACGGGAAATCTGGAAACACCATATATTTT.